These 9 T cell receptor beta chains came from one sample sequenced in a study of regulatory T cells in long-lasting Graves disease. Sequencing libraries for TCR beta were prepared with iRepertoire HTBI primers and Arm-PCR of CDR3 regions. TCRdb fed the multiplex PCR reads into MiXCR, producing one record per CDR3 protein. Altogether 350,000 to 500,000 distinct CDR3 sequences are present, roughly 15% being singletons, with the ten largest covering around a tenth. Sample time point: newly diagnosed GD, antithyroid drugs for less than 3 months. Following extraction of RNA from PBMCs, that RNA was used to make the TCR library. These data also featured in a second study, about T cells in Graves' hyperthyroidism and ophthalmopathy.

The sequencing here drew on peripheral blood mononuclear cells (PBMCs), taken at new diagnosis, from a patient treated with antithyroid drugs. The source is a woman between 25 and 40 years old with Graves disease.

V gene TRBV6-4 combines with J gene TRBJ1-1, with D hard to call. V shed 7 bases and J shed 11 bases, with 8 bases lying between them. The CDR3 covers 9 residues. Germline CDR1 is MRHNA and CDR2 is SNTAGT. CDR3 residues: CASTSGAFF. DNA of the CDR3: TGTGCCAGCACTAGTGGGGCTTTCTTT.

This clonotype has at least ten counts. This rearrangement joins TRBV4-3 to TRBJ2-6, with D possibly matching TRBD2 (6 bases). Germline V gives CDR1 LGHNA, CDR2 YSLEER. CDR3 size: 16 residues. The V end was cut by 3 bases, the J end by 0 bases, with 9 bases between. DNA of the CDR3: TGCGCCAGCAGCCAGCTAGCGATCTCTGGGGCCAACGTCCTGACTTTC. Translation: CASSQLAISGANVLTF.

CDR3 region: CASRTYLRGGNQPQHF. In DNA, the CDR3 is TGTGCCAGCAGGACCTATCTCAGGGGTGGCAATCAGCCCCAGCATTTT. The chain has TRBV27 and TRBJ1-5, with D possibly TRBD1 on 6 matching bases. Per germline, CDR1 MNHEY and CDR2 SMNVEV (reference sequence). This CDR3 contains 16 residues. V lost 6 bases and J lost 2, with 17 bases in between.

This chain uses TRBV6-2 or TRBV6-3 with TRBJ2-1, with D maybe TRBD2 (7 bases). This CDR3 has 13 residues. V was pared by 5 bases and J by 7 bases, with 12 bases between. CDR1 and CDR2 from the germline V gene are MNHEY and SVGEGT. CDR3 nucleotides: TGTGCCAGCAGTGAAGAGGGGGGGAATGAGCAGTTCTTC. The encoded protein is CASSEEGGNEQFF.

This clonotype has a handful of counts. The chain recombines TRBV2 with TRBJ2-3; 10 bases fit TRBD2. V gave up 2 bases and J gave up 6 bases; unmatched junction bases: 5. The CDR3 runs 15 residues. Per the germline V gene, CDR1 is SNHLY and CDR2 is FYNNEI. The CDR3 DNA reads TGTGCCAGCAGTGAAAGAGCGGGAGGGCCGGATACGCAGTATTTT. It codes for CASSERAGGPDTQYF.

CDR3 residues: CASRWDSPNNEQFF. The CDR3 DNA sequence: TGTGCCAGCAGGTGGGACAGTCCGAACAATGAGCAGTTCTTC. The J gene is TRBJ2-1, the V gene TRBV6-1; 7 positions match TRBD1. Germline CDR1 MNHNS, CDR2 SASEGT. J lost 5 bases, V lost 6 bases, and 7 bases had no gene match. This CDR3 has 14 amino acids.

The chain uses TRBV5-1 and TRBJ2-5; D is possibly TRBD1 (5 bases). The CDR3 covers 11 residues. Germline V lookup: CDR1 SGHRS, CDR2 YFSETQ. V gave up 0 bases and J gave up 9 bases, with 6 bases separating them. CDR3 coding DNA: TGCGCCAGCAGCTTGGAAGGGGCCCAGTACTTC. Translated: CASSLEGAQYF.

This clonotype appeared many times. J is TRBJ2-1 and V is TRBV28; TRBD2 agrees at 11 bases. The length of the CDR3 is 16 residues. V was pared by 8 bases and J by 0 bases, with 6 bases of the junction left unmatched. In germline, CDR1 is MDHEN, CDR2 SYDVKM. CDR3 region: CASHSGRASSYNEQFF. CDR3 bases: TGTGCCAGCCATAGCGGGAGGGCCAGCTCCTACAATGAGCAGTTCTTC.

This clonotype was counted between two and nine times. The chain joins TRBV7-2 to TRBJ2-1, with TRBD2 as a possible D gene (6 bases). The CDR3 length is 15 residues. CDR1 is SGHTA and CDR2 is FQGNSA in the germline V gene. V lost 2 bases, J lost 5 bases, and 13 bases lay in between. Here the CDR3 reads CASSLIAGGNNEQFF. CDR3 nucleotides: TGTGCCAGCAGCTTAATCGCCGGGGGTAACAATGAGCAGTTCTTC.